The present T cell receptor (beta chain) was sequenced within a study of control samples from healthy donors and cancer patients (dated by TCRdb to the early 2020s). Concerning this clone itself: The clone's antigen remains unknown. No much larger clone exists at a distance of one base, and base qualities are not known.

CDR1 MNHEY and CDR2 SVGAGI are derived from the germline V gene. Counted from cysteine to phenylalanine, this CDR3 has 13 amino acids. Of all the DNA, just the CDR3 is kept, 39 bases in frame from base 1. V lost 8 bases and J lost 7 bases; the stretch between them is 18 bases long. Library preparation used the immunoSEQ multiplex PCR assay. In TCRdb, the immuneACCESS table is reduced to in-frame sequences with V and J assigned. These tables do not hold every clone; where another copy was compared, an unresolved V gene accounts for under half, and the others remain unexplained. The sample table contains about 130,000 clones; only one count was recorded for around 90% of them. Together, the top ten hold 2.5% of the sample.

This sequence originates from a young man in good health. The sample was blood. Recombination connected TRBV6-5 to TRBJ2-7; the D region possibly corresponds to TRBD1 (5 bases align). The CDR3 here reads CASDLSSGWEQYF. The nucleotide sequence is given as TGTGCCAGCGACCTCTCTTCAGGGTGGGAGCAGTACTTC.